Each of the 16 T cell receptor beta chains below was sequenced from the same sample in a study of regulatory T cells in long-lasting Graves disease. Specified time point: newly diagnosed GD, antithyroid drugs for less than 3 months. Scientists built the TCR library using RNA that was extracted from PBMCs. Library construction for TCR beta used iRepertoire HTBI primers and Arm-PCR of CDR3 regions. MiXCR, applied by TCRdb to the multiplex PCR reads, yields one record per CDR3 protein. Counted here are hundreds of thousands of distinct CDR3 sequences, about 14% occurring once; the ten biggest clones make up over 7.5%. In addition, the sample was reused for a study of T cells in Graves' hyperthyroidism and ophthalmopathy.

Sequencing used peripheral blood mononuclear cells (PBMCs), obtained at new diagnosis, from a patient treated with antithyroid drugs. The receptors were gathered from a young man with Graves disease.

A few counts support this clonotype. The junction departs from the called germline gene at one end, perhaps through a read error. The chain uses TRBV5-8 and TRBJ2-6, with 10 bases lining up with TRBD2. The CDR3 spans 18 residues. Looked up from germline, CDR1 is SGHTS and CDR2 is YDEGEE. The CDR3 sequence: CASSPEPSGRFQANVLTF. The CDR3 nucleotides are TGCGCCAGCAGCCCCGAGCCTAGCGGGAGATTTCAGGCCAACGTCCTGACTTTC.

This clonotype was counted ten times or more. V is TRBV6-2 or TRBV6-3 and J is TRBJ1-3; possible D gene TRBD1, 5 bases. The ends were cut back, 4 bases at V and 4 bases at J, with 23 bases in the middle. The CDR3 covers 18 residues. Germline assignment: CDR1 MNHEY and CDR2 SVGEGT. CDR3 coding DNA: TGTGCCAGCAGTTTCGATCCGCCCGCCAGGGTCTCAGGAAACACCATATATTTT. Translated, it gives CASSFDPPARVSGNTIYF.

This clonotype has a count of ten or more. The rearrangement joins TRBV3-1 to TRBJ1-4, with a possible D match to TRBD1 (6 bases). Between the trimmed V and J ends, which lost 3 bases and 8 bases, there was a span of 10 bases. The CDR3 spans 13 residues. Germline V lookup: CDR1 LGHDT, CDR2 YNNKEL (reference sequence). The CDR3 loop is CASSQGTPEKLFF. CDR3 in DNA: TGTGCCAGCAGCCAGGGGACACCAGAAAAACTGTTTTTT. Based on the CDR3 plus reference TRBV3-1 and TRBJ1-4, the full variable domain is DTAVSQTPKYLVTQMGNDKSIKCEQNLGHDTMYWYKQDSKKFLKIMFSYNNKELIINETVPNRFSPKSPDKAHLNLHINSLELGDSAVYFCASSQGTPEKLFFGSGTQLSVL.

This clonotype has at least ten counts. The chain's CDR3 is CASSAGTSGRADTQYF. CDR3 bases: TGTGCCAGCAGCGCAGGGACTAGCGGGAGAGCAGATACGCAGTATTTT. The V call is TRBV7-3, the J call TRBJ2-3; 14 bases map to TRBD2. J gave up 4 bases and V 5 bases, and 5 bases lay outside the gene matches. Germline V gene lookup returns CDR1 SGHTA and CDR2 FQGTGA. CDR3 length: 16 residues. Full variable domain (missing parts from reference TRBV7-3 and TRBJ2-3): GAGVSQTPSNKVTEKGKYVELRCDPISGHTALYWYRQSLGQGPEFLIYFQGTGAADDSGLPNDRFFAVRPEGSVSTLKIQRTERGDSAVYLCASSAGTSGRADTQYFGPGTRLTVL.

The sample holds many counts of this clonotype. The V gene is TRBV20-1, the J gene TRBJ2-7, with D unclear. Trimming shortened V by 5 bases and J by 3 bases, and 17 bases separated the two germline ends. The CDR3 has 14 residues. Germline CDR1 reads DFQATT; CDR2 reads SNEGSKA (reference sequence). As DNA, the CDR3 is TGCAGTGCTCCGAGCACCGACGGCCTCTACGAGCAGTACTTC. Amino acids: CSAPSTDGLYEQYF.

This clonotype was recorded at least ten times. The chain has TRBV12-5 and TRBJ2-5; 8 nucleotides align to TRBD2. The CDR3 is 15 residues long. Germline CDR1 is LGHNT and CDR2 is FRNRAP. The ends lost 4 bases at V and 2 bases at J; junction bases unmatched: 6. As DNA, the CDR3 is TGTGCTAGTGGTTCCCCACTAGCGGCTCAAGAGACCCAGTACTTC. Translating it yields CASGSPLAAQETQYF.

On this clonotype itself: Being one base from a much bigger clone, this may be a read error. The V call is TRBV6-5, the J call TRBJ2-7; D is unclear. The CDR3 loop spans 16 amino acids. Deletions cut 1 base from V and 2 bases from J, with 15 bases between. Germline CDR1 and CDR2: MNHEY and SVGAGI. CDR3 region: CASSYWHGMSPYEQYF. For the CDR3, the DNA is TGTGCCAGCAGTTACTGGCACGGTATGAGCCCCTACGAGCAGTACTTC.

The sample holds many counts of this clonotype. A junction boundary mismatches the germline segment, possibly from a read error. The chain joins TRBV3-1 to TRBJ2-3; D may be TRBD1 or TRBD2 (5 bases each). The CDR3 covers 16 residues. Germline V gene sequence: CDR1 LGHDT, CDR2 YNNKEL (reference sequence). This chain's CDR3 is CASSEEGPRGTDTQYF. The CDR3 DNA reads TGTGCCAGCAGCGAAGAGGGGCCCCGTGGCACAGATACGCAGTATTTT.

This clonotype was seen many times. The chain joins TRBV15 to TRBJ1-1; no reliable D call. There are 14 residues in the CDR3. In germline, CDR1 is LNHNV, CDR2 YYDKDF (reference sequence). Trimming took off 0 bases at V and 3 bases at J, with 8 bases between the two ends. CDR3 sequence reads: CATSRDGWYTEAFF. Written as DNA, the CDR3 is TGTGCCACCAGCAGAGATGGATGGTACACTGAAGCTTTCTTT. Full variable domain (missing parts from reference TRBV15 and TRBJ1-1): DAMVIQNPRYQVTQFGKPVTLSCSQTLNHNVMYWYQQKSSQAPKLLFHYYDKDFNNEADTPDNFQSRRPNTSFCFLDIRSPGLGDTAMYLCATSRDGWYTEAFFGQGTRLTVV.

In its sample, this clonotype was seen a few times. The chain couples TRBV3-1 to TRBJ2-7; a weak D match, TRBD2 (5 bases). The CDR3 contains 12 residues. CDR1 and CDR2 (germline): LGHDT, YNNKEL (reference sequence). V was trimmed by 0 bases and J by 6 bases, leaving 6 bases between them. The CDR3 region has the DNA TGTGCCAGCAGCCAAGACGGAGGCGAGCAGTACTTC. It translates to CASSQDGGEQYF.

Many counts were recorded for this clonotype. The V gene is TRBV13, the J gene TRBJ1-1; 8 bases are a match to TRBD1. Per germline, CDR1 PRHDT and CDR2 FYEKMQ (reference sequence). The CDR3 consists of 14 residues. Unmatched junction bases numbered 4, after V lost 3 bases and J lost 4 bases. The CDR3 DNA sequence: TGTGCCAGCAGCTTGGGACAGGAGGGCACTGAAGCTTTCTTT. Amino acids: CASSLGQEGTEAFF.

This clonotype has ten or more counts. The chain carries TRBV29-1 and TRBJ1-1, with TRBD1 identical over 8 bases. Germline trimming cut 7 bases from V and 7 bases from J; bases unmatched to any gene: 11. CDR3 length: 13 residues. Germline loops: CDR1 SQVTM, CDR2 ANQGSEA. The CDR3 spells CSAPTGESFEAFF. The CDR3 DNA is TGCAGCGCACCGACAGGGGAGTCGTTTGAAGCTTTCTTT.

The chain carries TRBV28 and TRBJ2-1; 13 bases are shared with TRBD2. The J call may be in error: the DNA end matches TRBJ2-5 better. This CDR3 contains 17 residues. Germline values: CDR1 MDHEN, CDR2 SYDVKM. The CDR3 sequence is CASSLLTSGRAGETQYF. In nucleotides, the CDR3 is TGTGCCAGCAGTTTATTAACTAGCGGGAGGGCCGGAGAGACCCAGTACTTC.

This clonotype was observed a few times. The chain employs TRBV19 and TRBJ2-7; 7 nucleotides align to TRBD1. Germline V gives CDR1 LNHDA, CDR2 SQIVND (reference sequence). The CDR3 sequence is 16 residues long. The V gene end was trimmed by 3 bases and the J gene end by 3 bases; junction bases not matched to a gene: 11. The CDR3 DNA reads TGTGCCAGTAGTATCTACTACCGGGACAGAATCTACGAGCAGTACTTC. Its translation: CASSIYYRDRIYEQYF.

Many counts were recorded for this clonotype. This chain links TRBV12-3 or TRBV12-4 with TRBJ1-1; D unclear. V was clipped by 6 bases and J by 7 bases, with 12 bases between them. CDR3 length: 12 amino acids. The CDR3 DNA reads as TGTGCCAGCAGAATCGGGGTCAATGAAGCTTTCTTT. Translated: CASRIGVNEAFF.

This clonotype occurred many times. The chain combines TRBV3-1 with TRBJ2-7; a possible D gene is TRBD1 (5 bases). Trimming shortened V by 10 bases and J by 5 bases, and 15 bases separated the two germline ends. The V gene's germline CDR1 is LGHDT and CDR2 YNNKEL (reference sequence). The CDR3 consists of 12 residues. Here the CDR3 reads CATNRRVHEQYF. In DNA form, the CDR3 reads TGTGCCACCAACAGGAGAGTGCACGAGCAGTACTTC.